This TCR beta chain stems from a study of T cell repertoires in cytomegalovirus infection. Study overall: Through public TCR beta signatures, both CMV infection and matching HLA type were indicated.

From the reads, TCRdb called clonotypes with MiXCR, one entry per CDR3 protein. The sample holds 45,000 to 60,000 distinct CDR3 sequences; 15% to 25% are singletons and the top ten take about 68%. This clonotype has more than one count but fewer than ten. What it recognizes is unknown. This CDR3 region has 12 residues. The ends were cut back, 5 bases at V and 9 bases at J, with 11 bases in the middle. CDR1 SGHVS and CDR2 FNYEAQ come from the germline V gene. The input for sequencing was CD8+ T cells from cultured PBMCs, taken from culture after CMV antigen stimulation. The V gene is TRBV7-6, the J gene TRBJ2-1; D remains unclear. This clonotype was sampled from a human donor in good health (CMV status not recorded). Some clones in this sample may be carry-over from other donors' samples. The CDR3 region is CASSDQGSEQFF. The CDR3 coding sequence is TGTGCCAGCAGCGACCAAGGGTCTGAGCAGTTCTTC. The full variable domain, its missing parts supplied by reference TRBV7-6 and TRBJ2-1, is GAGVSQSPRYKVTKRGQDVALRCDPISGHVSLYWYRQALGQGPEFLTYFNYEAQQDKSGLPNDRFSAERPEGSISTLTIQRTEQRDSAMYRCASSDQGSEQFFGPGTRLTVL.